This entry lists 21 T cell receptor beta chains sequenced from one sample in a study of glioma-infiltrating T cells. Using RNA template, CDR3s of TCR alpha and beta were amplified with iRepertoire arm-PCR. TCRdb itself ran the multiplex PCR reads through MiXCR, one entry per CDR3 protein. Of about 130,000 distinct CDR3 sequences in the sample, 23% were seen once. The sequenced sample consisted of glioma tissue, nonneoplastic brain tissue, or PBMCs (not recorded which). The receptor set was obtained from a human donor with low-grade glioma or glioblastoma, undergoing nonglioma brain surgery, or in good health (not recorded which).

Notes on this clonotype: A much larger clone differs by one base, so this may be a read error. V usage is TRBV19 and J usage is TRBJ2-1; the D gene is possibly TRBD2 (6 bases). CDR1 is LNHDA and CDR2 is SQIVND in the germline V gene (reference sequence). Trimming shortened V by 4 bases and J by 7 bases, and 14 bases separated the two germline ends. CDR3 length: 14 residues. CDR3 coding DNA: TGTGCCAGTAGTACCCAGGGACTGAAAAATGAGCAGTTCTTC. It codes for CASSTQGLKNEQFF.

As concerns this clonotype: A read error may be the cause here, since a much bigger clone is one base away. The chain is built from TRBV12-5 and TRBJ2-1; D is unclear. The CDR3 is made up of 12 amino acids. Germline CDR1 LGHNT, CDR2 FRNRAP. This chain's CDR3 is CARGLPDNEQFF. DNA of the CDR3: TGTGCTAGAGGTTTGCCAGATAATGAGCAGTTCTTC.

This clonotype was counted many times. The chain couples TRBV7-3 to TRBJ2-7; 9 nucleotides line up with TRBD2. V trimming: 6 bases; J trimming: 1 base; junction bases outside the gene matches: 7. The CDR3 extends over 15 amino acids. Germline lookup yields CDR1 SGHTA and CDR2 FQGTGA. Here the CDR3 reads CASSFLAGPSYEQYF. The CDR3 DNA reads TGTGCCAGCAGTTTTCTAGCGGGACCTTCCTACGAGCAGTACTTC.

The chain couples TRBV12-5 to TRBJ2-7; 9 nucleotides line up with TRBD1. Unmatched junction bases numbered 10, after V lost 5 bases and J lost 2 bases. Germline-derived CDR1 and CDR2 are LGHNT and FRNRAP. The CDR3 runs to 16 residues. The CDR3: CASGTRDRAHTYEQYF. The CDR3 nucleotides read TGTGCTAGTGGTACCCGGGACAGGGCTCACACCTACGAGCAGTACTTC.

To note about this clonotype: A clone one base away is much larger, so this may be a read error. The chain combines TRBV28 with TRBJ2-7, with a weak D call TRBD1 (6 bases). The CDR3 length is 13 residues. The V and J ends lost 5 bases and 6 bases respectively, with 14 bases between them. CDR1 is MDHEN, CDR2 SYDVKM, per germline. The CDR3 loop reads CASSGGAYSEQYF. As DNA, the CDR3 is TGTGCCAGCAGTGGGGGCGCCTACTCCGAGCAGTACTTC.

This clonotype has ten or more counts. CDR3 amino acids: CASSYVLYNEQFF. The CDR3 nucleotides are TGTGCCAGCAGTTACGTCCTCTACAATGAGCAGTTCTTC. The chain joins TRBV6-2 or TRBV6-3 to TRBJ2-1; no definite D call. CDR1 is MNHEY and CDR2 is SVGEGT in the germline V gene. The V end lost 2 bases, the J end lost 3 bases, and 5 bases lay between the germline ends. The CDR3 contains 13 residues.

This clonotype occurred many times. V gene TRBV6-2 or TRBV6-3 combines with J gene TRBJ1-5, with D hard to call. Germline loops: CDR1 MNHEY, CDR2 SVGEGT. The CDR3 consists of 13 residues. With 2 bases removed from V and 4 bases from J, the gap between germline ends came to 6 bases. Written as DNA, the CDR3 is TGTGCCAGCAGTTACGGGGAAAATCAGCCCCAGCATTTT. Its protein is CASSYGENQPQHF.

For this clonotype: The limits of the CDR3 on the DNA are not certain, so only TCRdb's listed CDR3 is given. This chain links TRBV6-4 with TRBJ2-3; the table names TRBD2, a call not compared with the DNA. Termini included, the CDR3 measures 20 amino acids. Per the germline V gene, CDR1 is MRHNA and CDR2 is SNTAGT. CDR3 region: CASSFYICSATLVGTDTQYF.

Ten or more counts support this clonotype. J is TRBJ2-1 and V is TRBV20-1; 11 bases are a match to TRBD2. Looked up from germline, CDR1 is DFQATT and CDR2 is SNEGSKA (reference sequence). Losses at the gene ends were 6 bases for V and 2 bases for J; bases not matched to a gene: 12. The CDR3 sequence is 17 residues long. CDR3 protein: CSAEVTVAGGPYNEQFF. CDR3 in DNA: TGCAGTGCAGAAGTGACGGTAGCGGGAGGGCCCTACAATGAGCAGTTCTTC.

This chain connects TRBV5-1 to TRBJ2-5; D unclear. This CDR3 is built from 15 residues. V lost 0 bases and J lost 0, with 9 bases in between. CDR1 and CDR2 from the germline V gene are SGHRS and YFSETQ. DNA of the CDR3: TGCGCCAGCAGCTTGGGGTTTGGGTACCAAGAGACCCAGTACTTC. This codes for CASSLGFGYQETQYF.

This clonotype was counted at least ten times. This sequence joins TRBV7-2 and TRBJ2-1; 8 nucleotides match TRBD1. This CDR3 spans 14 amino acids. V was clipped by 4 bases and J by 6 bases; unmatched bases: 5. From germline, CDR1 is SGHTA and CDR2 FQGNSA. The chain's CDR3 is CASSSGQGANEQFF. CDR3 coding DNA: TGTGCCAGCAGCTCCGGACAGGGAGCCAATGAGCAGTTCTTC. Variable domain in full (rest from reference TRBV7-2 and TRBJ2-1): GAGVSQSPSNKVTEKGKDVELRCDPISGHTALYWYRQSLGQGLEFLIYFQGNSAPDKSGLPSDRFSAERTGGSVSTLTIQRTQQEDSAVYLCASSSGQGANEQFFGPGTRLTVL.

This chain uses TRBV9 with TRBJ2-3; TRBD2 might be the D (6 bases). CDR1 and CDR2 from the germline V gene are SGDLS and YYNGEE. The V and J ends lost 0 bases and 3 bases respectively, with 14 bases between them. The CDR3 is made up of 16 amino acids. CDR3 amino acids: CASSVVDGRRTDTQYF. CDR3 nucleotide sequence: TGTGCCAGCAGCGTAGTGGACGGGAGACGAACAGATACGCAGTATTTT.

This clonotype was seen only a few times. Sequence at one end of the junction differs from germline and may be a read error. The CDR3 spells CASRRLAGSYGQYF. CDR3 sequence (DNA): TGTGCCAGTAGGCGACTAGCGGGCTCCTACGGGCAGTACTTC. The chain uses TRBV19 and TRBJ2-7, with 10 bases identical to TRBD2. The germline CDR1 and CDR2 sequences are LNHDA and SQIVND (reference sequence). The CDR3 is 14 amino acids.

Worth noting for this clonotype: A much larger clone lies a single base off, so this may be a read error. This sequence joins TRBV7-2 and TRBJ2-7; 7 bases match TRBD2. The germline CDR1 and CDR2 sequences are SGHTA and FQGNSA. The CDR3 length is 16 residues. Unmatched junction bases numbered 7, after V lost 0 bases and J lost 2 bases. DNA of the CDR3: TGTGCCAGCAGCTTAGCATCGGGACTACCCGCCTACGAGCAGTACTTC. This sequence encodes CASSLASGLPAYEQYF. The whole variable domain, filled in from reference TRBV7-2 and TRBJ2-7, reads GAGVSQSPSNKVTEKGKDVELRCDPISGHTALYWYRQSLGQGLEFLIYFQGNSAPDKSGLPSDRFSAERTGGSVSTLTIQRTQQEDSAVYLCASSLASGLPAYEQYFGPGTRLTVT.

This clonotype was recorded many times. The chain recombines TRBV6-1 with TRBJ2-7, with D tentatively TRBD2 (6 bases). The ends were cut back, 5 bases at V and 4 bases at J, with 18 bases in the middle. This CDR3 spans 15 amino acids. CDR1 and CDR2 from the germline V gene are MNHNS and SASEGT. The CDR3 loop is CASSSQRGTAYEQYF. CDR3 sequence (DNA): TGTGCCAGCAGTTCCCAACGGGGGACGGCTTACGAGCAGTACTTC.

This clonotype was found many times. The V gene is TRBV4-1, the J gene TRBJ2-4; D gene ambiguous. Germline V gene sequence: CDR1 MGHRA, CDR2 YSYEKL. Trimming took off 0 bases at V and 1 base at J, with 13 bases between the two ends. The CDR3 covers 17 residues. CDR3 amino acids: CASSQDLWGKAKNIQYF. CDR3 nucleotides: TGCGCCAGCAGCCAAGATCTTTGGGGAAAGGCCAAAAACATTCAGTACTTC.

This chain joins TRBV29-1 and TRBJ2-5, with D perhaps matching TRBD2 (7 bases). The CDR3 contains 14 residues. Trimming left V 5 bases short and J 4 bases short, with 17 bases between. Germline V gene data show CDR1 as SQVTM and CDR2 as ANQGSEA. In DNA, the CDR3 is TGCAGCGTTCGGCAACAGGGAGGGAGAGAGACCCAGTACTTC. Translating gives CSVRQQGGRETQYF.

In the case of this clonotype: Just one base apart from a much larger clone, this may be a read error. The chain uses TRBV19 and TRBJ1-5; 9 nucleotides align to TRBD1. This CDR3 has 22 residues. J was trimmed by 0 bases and V by 8 bases; bases with no gene match: 26. Per germline, CDR1 LNHDA and CDR2 SQIVND (reference sequence). The CDR3 sequence is CASGNTHPRDREGRYSNQPQHF. DNA for the CDR3: TGTGCCAGTGGCAATACTCACCCCAGGGACAGGGAAGGCCGCTATAGCAATCAGCCCCAGCATTTT.

To note about this clonotype: It may be a read error: a sequence one base away is much more abundant. The rearrangement uses TRBV20-1 and TRBJ1-1; D not resolved. The V end was cut by 6 bases, the J end by 10 bases, with 9 bases between. The germline gives CDR1 DFQATT, CDR2 SNEGSKA (reference sequence). The CDR3 is 9 amino acids. This chain's CDR3 is CSAPGRAFF. The CDR3, as DNA: TGCAGTGCACCGGGAAGAGCTTTCTTT.

There are many counts of this clonotype. The chain combines TRBV7-2 with TRBJ2-5; 11 bases agree with TRBD2. Germline V gives CDR1 SGHTA, CDR2 FQGNSA. Trimming removed 1 base from V and 5 bases from J; junction bases left unmatched: 18. This CDR3 region has 20 residues. For the CDR3, the DNA is TGTGCCAGCAGCTTAGTGCCCCCTCGAGTTAGCGGGAGGGCAATGGAGACCCAGTACTTC. The encoded protein is CASSLVPPRVSGRAMETQYF.

This clonotype was seen at least ten times. The V gene is TRBV29-1, the J gene TRBJ2-3; 14 nucleotides agree with TRBD2. The germline CDR1 and CDR2 sequences are SQVTM and ANQGSEA. The V and J ends lost 6 bases and 4 bases, in that order; junction bases with no gene match: 6. The CDR3 runs 15 residues. CDR3 nucleotides: TGCAGCGTACCGGGACTAGCGGGAGAGCCAGATACGCAGTATTTT. It is translated as CSVPGLAGEPDTQYF.